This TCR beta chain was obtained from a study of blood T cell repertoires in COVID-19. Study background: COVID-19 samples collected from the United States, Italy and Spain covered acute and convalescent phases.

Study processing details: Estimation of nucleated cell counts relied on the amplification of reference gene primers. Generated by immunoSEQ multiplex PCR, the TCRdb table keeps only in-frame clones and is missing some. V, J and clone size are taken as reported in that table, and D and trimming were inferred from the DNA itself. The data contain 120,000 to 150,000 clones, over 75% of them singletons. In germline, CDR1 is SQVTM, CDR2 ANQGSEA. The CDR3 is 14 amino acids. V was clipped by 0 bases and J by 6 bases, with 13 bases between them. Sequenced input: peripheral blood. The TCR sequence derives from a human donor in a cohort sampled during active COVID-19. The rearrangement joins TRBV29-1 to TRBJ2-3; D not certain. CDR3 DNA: TGCAGCGTTGAAGATGTATGGTATGAGGATACGCAGTATTTT. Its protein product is CSVEDVWYEDTQYF.